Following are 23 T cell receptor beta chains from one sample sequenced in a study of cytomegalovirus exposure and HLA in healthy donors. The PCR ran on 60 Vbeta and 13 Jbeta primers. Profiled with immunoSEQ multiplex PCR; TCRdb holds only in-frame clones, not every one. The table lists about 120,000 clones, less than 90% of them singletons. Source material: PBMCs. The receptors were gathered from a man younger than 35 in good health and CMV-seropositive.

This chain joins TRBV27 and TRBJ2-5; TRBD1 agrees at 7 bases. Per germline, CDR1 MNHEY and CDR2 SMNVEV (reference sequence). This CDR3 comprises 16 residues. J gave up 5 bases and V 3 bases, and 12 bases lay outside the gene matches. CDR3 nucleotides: TGTGCCAGCAGTTTGACGTTTACAGGGGTCTGGGAGACCCAGTACTTC. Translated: CASSLTFTGVWETQYF.

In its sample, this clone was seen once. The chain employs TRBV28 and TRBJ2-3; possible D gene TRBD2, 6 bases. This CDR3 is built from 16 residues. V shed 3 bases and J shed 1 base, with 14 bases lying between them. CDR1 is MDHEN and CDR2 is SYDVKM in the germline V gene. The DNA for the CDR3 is TGTGCCAGCAGTTTCCCATCTTGGGGGGGCACAGATACGCAGTATTTT. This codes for CASSFPSWGGTDTQYF.

The CDR3 protein is CASSLAGMSVANYGYTF. The CDR3 nucleotides read TGCGCCAGCAGCTTGGCGGGGATGTCTGTCGCTAACTATGGCTACACCTTC. This chain joins TRBV5-1 and TRBJ1-2; D remains ambiguous. V was pared by 0 bases and J by 0 bases, with 15 bases between. CDR3 size: 17 residues. Germline CDR1 SGHRS, CDR2 YFSETQ. Variable domain in full (rest from reference TRBV5-1 and TRBJ1-2): KAGVTQTPRYLIKTRGQQVTLSCSPISGHRSVSWYQQTPGQGLQFLFEYFSETQRNKGNFPGRFSGRQFSNSRSEMNVSTLELGDSALYLCASSLAGMSVANYGYTFGSGTRLTVV.

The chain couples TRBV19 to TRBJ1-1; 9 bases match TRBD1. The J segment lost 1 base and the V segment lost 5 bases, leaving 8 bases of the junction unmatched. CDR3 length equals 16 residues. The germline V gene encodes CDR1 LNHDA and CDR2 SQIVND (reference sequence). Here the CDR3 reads CASSSRDRAPNTEAFF. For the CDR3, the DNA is TGTGCCAGTAGTTCCCGGGACAGGGCTCCGAACACTGAAGCTTTCTTT. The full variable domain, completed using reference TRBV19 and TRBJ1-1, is DGGITQSPKYLFRKEGQNVTLSCEQNLNHDAMYWYRQDPGQGLRLIYYSQIVNDFQKGDIAEGYSVSREKKESFPLTVTSAQKNPTAFYLCASSSRDRAPNTEAFFGQGTRLTVV.

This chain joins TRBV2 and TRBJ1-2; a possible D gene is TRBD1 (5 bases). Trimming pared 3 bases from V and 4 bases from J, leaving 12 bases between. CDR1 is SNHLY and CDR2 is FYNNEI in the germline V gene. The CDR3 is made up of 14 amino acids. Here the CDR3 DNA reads TGTGCCAGCAGTGAGGAGGGGACCCTCTATGGCTACACCTTC. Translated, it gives CASSEEGTLYGYTF.

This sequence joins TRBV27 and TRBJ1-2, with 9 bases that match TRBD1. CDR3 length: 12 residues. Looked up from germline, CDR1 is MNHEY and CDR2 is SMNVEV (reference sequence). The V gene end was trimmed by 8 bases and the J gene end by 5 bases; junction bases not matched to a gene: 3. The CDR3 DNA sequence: TGTGCCAGCTGGGGACAGGGATATGGCTACACCTTC. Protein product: CASWGQGYGYTF.

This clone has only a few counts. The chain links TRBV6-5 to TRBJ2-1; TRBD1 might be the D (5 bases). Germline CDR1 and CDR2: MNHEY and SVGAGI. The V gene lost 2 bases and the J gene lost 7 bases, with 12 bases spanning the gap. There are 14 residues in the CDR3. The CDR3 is CASSYDGRVNEQFF. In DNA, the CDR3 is TGTGCCAGCAGTTACGACGGCAGGGTGAATGAGCAGTTCTTC.

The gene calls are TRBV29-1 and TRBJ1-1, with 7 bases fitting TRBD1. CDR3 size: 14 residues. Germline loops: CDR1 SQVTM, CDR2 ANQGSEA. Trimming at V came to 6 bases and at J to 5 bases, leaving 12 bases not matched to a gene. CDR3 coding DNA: TGCAGCGTCCCGGCGGACAGGAGCGGGACTGAAGCTTTCTTT. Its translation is CSVPADRSGTEAFF.

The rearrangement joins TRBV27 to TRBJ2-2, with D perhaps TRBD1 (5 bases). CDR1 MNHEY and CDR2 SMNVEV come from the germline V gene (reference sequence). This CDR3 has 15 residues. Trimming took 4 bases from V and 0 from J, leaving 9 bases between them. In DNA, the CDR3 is TGTGCCAGCAGTTGGGGCACCGCGAACACCGGGGAGCTGTTTTTT. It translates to CASSWGTANTGELFF.

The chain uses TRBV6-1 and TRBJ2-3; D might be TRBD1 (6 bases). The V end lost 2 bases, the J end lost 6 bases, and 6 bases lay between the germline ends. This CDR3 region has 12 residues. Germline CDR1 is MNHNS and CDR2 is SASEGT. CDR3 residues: CASSERGDTQYF. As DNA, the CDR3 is TGTGCCAGCAGTGAAAGGGGGGATACGCAGTATTTT.

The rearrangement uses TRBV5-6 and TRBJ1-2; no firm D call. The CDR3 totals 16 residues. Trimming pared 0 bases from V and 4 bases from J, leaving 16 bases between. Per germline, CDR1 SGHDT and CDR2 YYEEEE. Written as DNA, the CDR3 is TGTGCCAGCAGCTTGGCTTATGTGGAGGTCGTCTATGGCTACACCTTC. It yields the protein CASSLAYVEVVYGYTF.

The CDR3 coding sequence is TGCGCCAGCAGCTTGTTGTCACAGATCAAAGAGACCCAGTACTTC. Its translation: CASSLLSQIKETQYF. V and J are TRBV5-1 and TRBJ2-5; D unclear. The CDR3 has 15 residues. Trimming pared 1 base from V and 3 bases from J, leaving 13 bases between. Germline V CDR1 and CDR2: SGHRS, YFSETQ.

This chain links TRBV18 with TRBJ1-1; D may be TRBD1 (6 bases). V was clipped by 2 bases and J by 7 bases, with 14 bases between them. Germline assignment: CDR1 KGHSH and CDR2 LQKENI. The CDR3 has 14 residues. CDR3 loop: CASSPGDKVLEAFF. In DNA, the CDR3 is TGTGCCAGCTCACCAGGGGACAAGGTACTTGAAGCTTTCTTT.

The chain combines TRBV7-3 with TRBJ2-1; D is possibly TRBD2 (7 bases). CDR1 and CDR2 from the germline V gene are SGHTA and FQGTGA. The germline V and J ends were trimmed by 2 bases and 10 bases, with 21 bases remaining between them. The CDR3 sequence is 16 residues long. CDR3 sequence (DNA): TGTGCCAGCAGCTTATCCCCAACTGGGGGGGGCCAGGAGCAGTTCTTC. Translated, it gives CASSLSPTGGGQEQFF.

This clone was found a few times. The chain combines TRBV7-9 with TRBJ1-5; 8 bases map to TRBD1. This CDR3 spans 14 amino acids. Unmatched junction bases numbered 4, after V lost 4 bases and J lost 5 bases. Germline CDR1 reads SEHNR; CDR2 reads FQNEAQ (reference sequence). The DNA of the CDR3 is TGTGCCAGCAGCTCTGGACAGGGTCATCAGCCCCAGCATTTT. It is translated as CASSSGQGHQPQHF. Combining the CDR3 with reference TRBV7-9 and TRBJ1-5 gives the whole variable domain DTGVSQNPRHKITKRGQNVTFRCDPISEHNRLYWYRQTLGQGPEFLTYFQNEAQLEKSRLLSDRFSAERPKGSFSTLEIQRTEQGDSAMYLCASSSGQGHQPQHFGDGTRLSIL.

For the CDR3, the DNA is TGTGCCAGCAGTCGTCTAGACAGGAGGCATGGCTACACCTTC. Amino acid sequence: CASSRLDRRHGYTF. The chain is built from TRBV6-5 and TRBJ1-2; a weak D match, TRBD1 (6 bases). Germline loops: CDR1 MNHEY, CDR2 SVGAGI. V was pared by 5 bases and J by 6 bases, with 16 bases between. This CDR3 spans 14 amino acids.

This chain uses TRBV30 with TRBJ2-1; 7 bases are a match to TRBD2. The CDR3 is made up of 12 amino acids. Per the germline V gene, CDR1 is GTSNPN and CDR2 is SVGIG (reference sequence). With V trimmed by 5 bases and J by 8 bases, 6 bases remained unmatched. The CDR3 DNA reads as TGTGCCTGGCGGCGGGGGAGAGATGAGCAGTTCTTC. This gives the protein CAWRRGRDEQFF.

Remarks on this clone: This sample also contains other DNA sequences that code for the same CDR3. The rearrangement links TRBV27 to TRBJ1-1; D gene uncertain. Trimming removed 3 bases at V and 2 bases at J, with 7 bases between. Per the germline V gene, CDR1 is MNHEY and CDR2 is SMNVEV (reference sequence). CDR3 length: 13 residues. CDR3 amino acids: CASSFRGNTEAFF. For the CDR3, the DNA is TGTGCCAGCAGTTTTCGAGGAAACACTGAAGCTTTCTTT.

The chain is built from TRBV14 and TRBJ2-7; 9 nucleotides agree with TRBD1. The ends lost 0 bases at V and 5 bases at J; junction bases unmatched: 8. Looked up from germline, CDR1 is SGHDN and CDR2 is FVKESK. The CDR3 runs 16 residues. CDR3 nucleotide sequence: TGTGCCAGCAGCCAAGATATGCGGGGACAGGGTAACGAGCAGTACTTC. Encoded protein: CASSQDMRGQGNEQYF.

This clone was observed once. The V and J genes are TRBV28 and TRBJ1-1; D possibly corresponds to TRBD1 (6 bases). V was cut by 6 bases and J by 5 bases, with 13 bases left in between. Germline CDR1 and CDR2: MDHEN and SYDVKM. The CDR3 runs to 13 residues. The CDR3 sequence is CASRAQGKTEAFF. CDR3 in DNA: TGTGCCAGCAGGGCACAGGGTAAGACTGAAGCTTTCTTT. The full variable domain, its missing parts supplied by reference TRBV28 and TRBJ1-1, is DVKVTQSSRYLVKRTGEKVFLECVQDMDHENMFWYRQDPGLGLRLIYFSYDVKMKEKGDIPEGYSVSREKKERFSLILESASTNQTSMYLCASRAQGKTEAFFGQGTRLTVV.

CDR3 sequence reads: CASSPYTINYGYTF. The DNA of the CDR3 is TGTGCCAGCAGTCCGTACACGATAAACTATGGCTACACCTTC. This chain joins TRBV6-5 and TRBJ1-2; the D is unclear. CDR1 and CDR2 from the germline V gene are MNHEY and SVGAGI. Trimming shortened V by 5 bases and J by 2 bases, and 12 bases separated the two germline ends. This CDR3 comprises 14 residues.

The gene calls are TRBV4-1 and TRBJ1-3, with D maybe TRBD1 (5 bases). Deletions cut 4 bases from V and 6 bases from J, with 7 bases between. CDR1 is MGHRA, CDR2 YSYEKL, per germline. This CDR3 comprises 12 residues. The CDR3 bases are TGCGCCAGCAGCCCGACAGCAAACACCATATATTTT. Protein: CASSPTANTIYF.

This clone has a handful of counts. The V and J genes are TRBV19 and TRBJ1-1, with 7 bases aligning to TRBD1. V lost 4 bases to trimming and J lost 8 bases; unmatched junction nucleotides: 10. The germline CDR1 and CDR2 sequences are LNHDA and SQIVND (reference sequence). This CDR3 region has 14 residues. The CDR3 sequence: CASSTADRWLEAFF. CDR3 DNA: TGTGCCAGTAGTACCGCGGACAGGTGGTTAGAAGCTTTCTTT.